What follows are 7 T cell receptor beta chains derived from one specimen sequenced in a study of blood T cell repertoires in COVID-19. Sequencing used immunoSEQ multiplex PCR; TCRdb keeps in-frame clones, though not all of them. The sample has around 200,000 clones; roughly nine tenths are singletons. The sequencing input was peripheral blood. These receptors were obtained from an older man with acute or convalescent COVID-19.

V usage is TRBV6-2 or TRBV6-3 and J usage is TRBJ1-1; 7 bases are a match to TRBD1. J lost 7 bases, V lost 2 bases, and 7 bases had no gene match. CDR3 length equals 14 residues. Germline-derived CDR1 and CDR2 are MNHEY and SVGEGT. The CDR3 region has the DNA TGTGCCAGCAGTTACGGGGGGACAGAGATTGAAGCTTTCTTT. Protein product: CASSYGGTEIEAFF.

This clone has only one observation. The rearrangement links TRBV19 to TRBJ1-5; no reliable D call. Germline loops: CDR1 LNHDA, CDR2 SQIVND (reference sequence). Trimming took 5 bases from V and 1 from J, leaving 12 bases between them. CDR3 length: 15 amino acids. The CDR3 nucleotides are TGTGCCAGTAGTTATACCGGGATCAGCAATCAGCCCCAGCATTTT. It specifies CASSYTGISNQPQHF.

V usage is TRBV3-1 (or the pseudogene TRBV3-2) and J usage is TRBJ2-1, with TRBD1 matching 7 bases. This CDR3 comprises 14 residues. CDR1 and CDR2 from the germline V gene are LGHDT and YNNKEL (reference sequence). V lost 5 bases to trimming and J lost 5 bases; unmatched junction nucleotides: 6. CDR3 coding DNA: TGTGCCAGCAGCGACCGGGACAGAAACAATGAGCAGTTCTTC. Residues: CASSDRDRNNEQFF.

The rearrangement links TRBV4-2 to TRBJ2-5; TRBD2 matches 11 bases. CDR3 length equals 14 residues. Trimming cost V 6 bases and J 5 bases; bases outside gene matches: 5. Germline-derived CDR1 and CDR2 are LGHNA and YNFKEQ. The CDR3 nucleotides are TGTGCCAGCAGTCTAGCGGGGGGAAGGGAGACCCAGTACTTC. Its translation: CASSLAGGRETQYF.

The chain uses TRBV28 and TRBJ2-7; TRBD2 aligns across 7 bases. V shed 6 bases and J 3 bases; nucleotides not matched to a gene: 11. The CDR3 is 15 amino acids. Germline V CDR1 and CDR2: MDHEN, SYDVKM. The DNA for the CDR3 is TGTGCCAGCAGCACCCGGGGGGAAATAGGCTACGAGCAGTACTTC. Translation: CASSTRGEIGYEQYF.

This chain links TRBV27 with TRBJ2-2, with TRBD1 matching 8 bases. The germline V gene encodes CDR1 MNHEY and CDR2 SMNVEV (reference sequence). The V and J ends lost 2 bases and 6 bases, in that order; junction bases with no gene match: 2. This CDR3 region has 14 residues. The CDR3 DNA follows: TGTGCCAGCAGTTTAAACAGGGGGTCCGGGGAGCTGTTTTTT. Amino acid sequence: CASSLNRGSGELFF.

The rearrangement links TRBV10-1 to TRBJ2-7; D is ambiguous. V was clipped by 0 bases and J by 3 bases, with 6 bases between them. CDR1 and CDR2 from the germline V gene are WNHNN and SYGVQD (reference sequence). The CDR3 extends over 13 amino acids. CDR3 residues: CASSESESYEQYF. DNA for the CDR3: TGCGCCAGCAGTGAGTCGGAGAGCTACGAGCAGTACTTC.